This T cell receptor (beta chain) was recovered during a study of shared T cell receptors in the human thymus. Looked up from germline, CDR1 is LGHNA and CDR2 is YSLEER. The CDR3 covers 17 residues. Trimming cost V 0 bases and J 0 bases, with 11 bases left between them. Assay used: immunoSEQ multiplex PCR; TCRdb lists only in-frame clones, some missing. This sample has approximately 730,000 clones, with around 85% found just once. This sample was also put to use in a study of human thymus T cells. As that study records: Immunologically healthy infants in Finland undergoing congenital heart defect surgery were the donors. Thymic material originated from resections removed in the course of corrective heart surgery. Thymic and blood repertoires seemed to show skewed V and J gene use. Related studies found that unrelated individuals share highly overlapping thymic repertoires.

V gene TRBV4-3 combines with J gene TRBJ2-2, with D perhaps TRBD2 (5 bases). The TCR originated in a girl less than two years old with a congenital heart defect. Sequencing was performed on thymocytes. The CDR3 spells CASSQDSRLTNTGELFF. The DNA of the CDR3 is TGCGCCAGCAGCCAAGATTCGAGACTAACGAACACCGGGGAGCTGTTTTTT.